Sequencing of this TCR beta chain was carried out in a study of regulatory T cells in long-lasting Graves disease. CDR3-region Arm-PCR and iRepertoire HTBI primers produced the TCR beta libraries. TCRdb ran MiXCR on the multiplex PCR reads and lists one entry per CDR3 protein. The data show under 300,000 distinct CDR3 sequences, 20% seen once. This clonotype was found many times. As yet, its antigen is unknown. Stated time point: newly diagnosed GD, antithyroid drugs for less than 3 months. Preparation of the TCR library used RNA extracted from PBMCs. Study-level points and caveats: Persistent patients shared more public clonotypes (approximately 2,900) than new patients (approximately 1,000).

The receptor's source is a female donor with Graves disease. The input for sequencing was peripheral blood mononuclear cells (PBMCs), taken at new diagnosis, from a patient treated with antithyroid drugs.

CDR3 sequence: CASSLGPGVYEQYF. CDR3 in DNA: TGTGCCAGCAGTTTAGGGCCCGGGGTCTACGAGCAGTACTTC. This chain links TRBV27 with TRBJ2-7; tentative D call: TRBD2 (5 bases). Germline CDR1 and CDR2: MNHEY and SMNVEV (reference sequence). CDR3 size: 14 residues. V was trimmed by 2 bases and J by 3 bases, leaving 11 bases between them.